The 15 T cell receptor beta chains listed next were all sequenced from one sample in a study of tissue T cells after allogeneic stem cell transplantation. The time point was: mouse harvest day 7 after allogeneic transplant. Each mouse received 10^7 T-cell-depleted marrow cells plus 10^6 splenic CD5+ T cells by tail vein. Sequencing used immunoSEQ multiplex PCR; TCRdb keeps in-frame clones, though not all of them. Of several thousand clones listed, approximately 45% were seen once; the top ten hold 7.8%. Material: gut tissue. The receptors here all came from a female BALB/c mouse given C57BL/6 T cells with graft-versus-host disease after an allogeneic hematopoietic cell transplant.

Worth noting for this clone: Genes here carry mouse names. Read sequence stops 1 residue before the CDR3 end, and the germline J gene provides the missing end. The V call is TRBV3, the J call TRBJ2-1, with D perhaps assigned TRBD1 or TRBD2 (5 bases each). V lost 5 bases, J lost 6 bases, and 14 bases lay in between. The CDR3 spans 14 residues. Germline V gene data show CDR1 as SNHLY and CDR2 as FYNGKV (reference sequence). The sequenced part of the CDR3 DNA is TGTGCCAGCAGCCGGGGACGGTCCTTTGCTGAGCAGTTC. Protein sequence: CASSRGRSFAEQF. The CDR3, in full, reads CASSRGRSFAEQFF.

As regards this clone: The listed genes are named as in mouse. The CDR3 is cut off 1 residue early in the read; its end comes from the germline J gene. This CDR3 is also generated by other DNA sequences in the sample. This rearrangement joins TRBV26 to TRBJ1-1; 7 bases are a match to TRBD1. The CDR3 length is 12 residues. In germline, CDR1 is KGHPV, CDR2 FQNQEV (reference sequence). The V and J ends lost 6 bases and 5 bases, in that order; junction bases with no gene match: 3. The sequenced CDR3 bases are TGTGCCAGCAGCCTGACAGGGACAGAAGTCTTC. Amino acid sequence: CASSLTGTEVF. The whole CDR3 protein reads CASSLTGTEVFF.

Regarding this clone: Gene names follow the mouse nomenclature. The read comes to an end 1 residue before the CDR3 does, leaving the germline J gene to fill in the end. The chain combines TRBV13-1 with TRBJ1-5; weak D call: TRBD1 (6 bases). Trimming took off 6 bases at V and 4 bases at J, with 14 bases between the two ends. Germline V gene sequence: CDR1 NSHNY, CDR2 SYGAGN. This CDR3 has 14 amino acids. This CDR3 is CASNGGGFNQAPLF. CDR3 bases read: TGTGCCAGCAATGGAGGGGGTTTTAACCAGGCTCCGCTT.

Comments on this clone: The gene names given are mouse names. The read is 1 residue too short to cover the CDR3 end, so that end is filled in from the germline J gene. The genes are TRBV26 and TRBJ2-2, with 7 bases matching TRBD1. Germline lookup yields CDR1 KGHPV and CDR2 FQNQEV (reference sequence). The CDR3 is 15 residues long. Trimming cost V 4 bases and J 1 base; bases outside gene matches: 3. CDR3 loop: CASSPHRGNTGQLYF. Partial CDR3 DNA: TGTGCCAGCAGTCCTCACAGGGGAAACACCGGGCAGCTCTAC. The whole variable domain, remainder taken from reference TRBV26 and TRBJ2-2, is NSKVIQTPRYLVKGQGQKAKMRCIPEKGHPVVFWYQQNKNNEFKFLINFQNQEVLQQIDMTEKRFSAECPSNSPCSLEIQSSEAGDSALYLCASSPHRGNTGQLYFGEGSKLTVL.

This clone was found a few times. Any gene name here is a mouse gene name. With the read ending 1 residue before the CDR3 end, the germline J gene is used to fill in that end. The J gene is TRBJ1-3, the V gene TRBV5, with D perhaps TRBD1 (5 bases). Germline CDR1 is LGHNA and CDR2 is YNLKQL (reference sequence). CDR3 length equals 15 residues. V was shortened by 0 bases and J by 1 base, with 7 bases between the two germline ends. The CDR3: CASSQEKGSGNTLYF. CDR3 DNA, as far as it was read: TGTGCCAGCAGCCAAGAAAAGGGGTCTGGAAATACGCTCTAT.

With regard to this clone: Mouse gene names apply. Sequencing ends 1 residue short of the CDR3 end; the germline J gene provides the rest. This chain joins TRBV15 and TRBJ2-7, with 9 bases that match TRBD2. The CDR3 length is 14 residues. The germline gives CDR1 SGHND, CDR2 FRSKSL. V dropped 3 bases and J dropped 2; count of bases not matched to a gene: 2. CDR3 residues: CASSFGGAPYEQYF. The DNA read from the CDR3 is TGTGCCAGCAGTTTTGGGGGGGCCCCCTATGAACAGTAC.

In its sample, this clone ranks as medium-sized (0.01 to 0.1%). Gene names denote mouse genes. Partial CDR3 DNA: TGTGCCAGCAGCCCCCAAAATTCTGGAAATACGCTCTAT. This encodes CASSPQNSGNTLY. The full CDR3 is CASSPQNSGNTLYF. The rearrangement joins TRBV5 to TRBJ1-3, with D hard to call. The read gets to within 1 residue of the CDR3 end, and the germline J gene fills in the rest. Germline V gene data show CDR1 as LGHNA and CDR2 as YNLKQL (reference sequence). V lost 4 bases, J lost 0 bases, and 7 bases lay in between. The CDR3 extends over 14 amino acids.

Note on this clone: Gene labels here are mouse ones. The read ends 1 residue early relative to the CDR3; the germline J gene fills the gap. V gene TRBV24 combines with J gene TRBJ2-2; 10 bases fit TRBD2. The germline V gene encodes CDR1 KGHTA and CDR2 FRNEEI. The trim removed 6 bases at V and 3 bases at J, leaving 7 bases unmatched. This CDR3 has 16 amino acids. The CDR3 bases that were read are TGTGCCAGCAGCCTAGACTGGGGGGCTGACACCGGGCAGCTCTAC. This gives the protein CASSLDWGADTGQLY. The full-length CDR3 reads as CASSLDWGADTGQLYF.

For this clone: The listed genes are named as in mouse. The observed sequence ends 1 residue before the CDR3 terminus, with the missing tail filled in from the germline J gene. V and J are TRBV12-2 and TRBJ2-4; TRBD2 might be the D (6 bases). Looked up from germline, CDR1 is SGHLS and CDR2 is HYDKME. V lost 0 bases and J lost 0, with 12 bases in between. The CDR3 length is 16 residues. This chain's CDR3 is CASSLVWGSSQNTLYF. The DNA read from the CDR3 is TGTGCCAGCTCTCTCGTCTGGGGATCTAGTCAAAACACCTTGTAC.

Note on this clone: Gene names and germline refer to mouse. The CDR3 end falls 1 residue outside the read, so it is completed with the germline J gene. The chain couples TRBV26 to TRBJ2-4, with D maybe TRBD2 (7 bases). The CDR3 has 13 residues. The germline V gene encodes CDR1 KGHPV and CDR2 FQNQEV (reference sequence). Trimming took 6 bases from V and 5 from J, leaving 12 bases between them. CDR3 DNA, as far as it was read: TGTGCCAGCAGCCAAGGGGGGGGAAACACCTTGTAC. Its protein product is CASSQGGGNTLY. The entire CDR3 protein reads CASSQGGGNTLYF.

About this clone itself: Any gene name here is a mouse gene name. The sequence runs out 1 residue before the end of the CDR3; the remainder is reconstructed from the germline J gene. This rearrangement joins TRBV1 to TRBJ1-1; no definite D call. Germline assignment: CDR1 NSQYPW and CDR2 LRSPGD (reference sequence). CDR3 length equals 14 residues. Trimming removed 3 bases from V and 0 bases from J, with 8 bases in between. The DNA read from the CDR3 is TGCACCTGCAGTGCCCGACACTCAAACACAGAAGTCTTC. This sequence encodes CTCSARHSNTEVF. In full, the CDR3 is CTCSARHSNTEVFF.

This clone appeared a few times. Gene and germline names: mouse. The sequence runs out 1 residue before the end of the CDR3; the remainder is reconstructed from the germline J gene. V is TRBV12-2 and J is TRBJ2-5; D gene unclear. Per germline, CDR1 SGHLS and CDR2 HYDKME. With 1 base removed from V and 0 bases from J, the gap between germline ends came to 7 bases. The CDR3 is made up of 14 amino acids. The part of the CDR3 DNA that was read is TGTGCCAGCTCTCTGACATTTAACCAAGACACCCAGTAC. This encodes CASSLTFNQDTQY. In full, the CDR3 reads CASSLTFNQDTQYF.

A word on this clone: The germline and genes are mouse ones. With the read ending 1 residue before the CDR3 end, the germline J gene is used to fill in that end. The chain links TRBV3 to TRBJ2-1, with TRBD2 matching 7 bases. J was trimmed by 1 base and V by 3 bases; bases with no gene match: 3. The germline gives CDR1 SNHLY, CDR2 FYNGKV (reference sequence). The CDR3 contains 15 residues. The CDR3 DNA, read in part, is TGTGCCAGCAGCTTGGGCTGGGGGAACTATGCTGAGCAGTTC. Translation gives CASSLGWGNYAEQF. The whole CDR3 is CASSLGWGNYAEQFF.

Regarding this clone: Genes and germline come from the mouse. The read ends 1 residue early relative to the CDR3; the germline J gene fills the gap. The gene calls are TRBV19 and TRBJ1-3, with D perhaps TRBD1 (5 bases). The germline gives CDR1 FNHDT, CDR2 SITEND (reference sequence). This CDR3 region has 14 residues. Trimming took 5 bases from V and 0 from J, leaving 9 bases between them. The CDR3 region is CASSDRNSGNTLYF. The CDR3 bases that were read are TGTGCCAGCAGCGACAGAAATTCTGGAAATACGCTCTAT.

Remarks on this clone: Gene names denote mouse genes. CDR3 region: CASSLRNSGNTLYF. The sequenced part of the CDR3 DNA is TGTGCCAGCAGTCTGAGGAATTCTGGAAATACGCTCTAC. The genes are TRBV26 and TRBJ2-2; D call uncertain. The CDR3 extends 1 residue past the end of the read, so its final part is completed from the germline J gene. Looked up from germline, CDR1 is KGHPV and CDR2 is FQNQEV (reference sequence). CDR3 length: 14 amino acids. The ends were cut back, 2 bases at V and 13 bases at J, with 17 bases in the middle.